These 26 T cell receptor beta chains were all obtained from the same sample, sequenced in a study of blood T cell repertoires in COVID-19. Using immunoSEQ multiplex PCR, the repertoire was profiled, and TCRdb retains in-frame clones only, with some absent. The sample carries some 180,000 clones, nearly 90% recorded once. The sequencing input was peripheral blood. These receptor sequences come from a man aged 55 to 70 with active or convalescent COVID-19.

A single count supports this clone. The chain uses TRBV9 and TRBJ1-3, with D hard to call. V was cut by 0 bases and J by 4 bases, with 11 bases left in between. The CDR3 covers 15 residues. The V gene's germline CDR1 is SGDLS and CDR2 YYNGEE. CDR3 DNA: TGTGCCAGCAGCGTAGGTAGTTCCAACGGAAACACCATATATTTT. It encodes CASSVGSSNGNTIYF.

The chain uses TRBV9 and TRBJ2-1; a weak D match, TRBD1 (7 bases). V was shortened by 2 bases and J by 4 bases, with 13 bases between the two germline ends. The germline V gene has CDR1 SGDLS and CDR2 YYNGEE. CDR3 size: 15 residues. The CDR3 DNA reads TGTGCCAGCAGCGTGGCGGGACAGCTGTACAATGAGCAGTTCTTC. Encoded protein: CASSVAGQLYNEQFF.

CDR3 sequence: CASKVRGEAFF. The CDR3 DNA follows: TGTGCCAGCAAAGTCAGGGGTGAAGCTTTCTTT. V usage is TRBV2 and J usage is TRBJ1-1; D might be TRBD1 (6 bases). Trimming took 7 bases from V and 7 from J, leaving 10 bases between them. The CDR3 has 11 amino acids. Germline assignment: CDR1 SNHLY and CDR2 FYNNEI.

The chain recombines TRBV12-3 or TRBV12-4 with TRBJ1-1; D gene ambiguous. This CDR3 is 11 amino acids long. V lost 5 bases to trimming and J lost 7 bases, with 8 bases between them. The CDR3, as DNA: TGTGCCAGCAGTACCCGGGGTGAAGCTTTCTTT. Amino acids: CASSTRGEAFF.

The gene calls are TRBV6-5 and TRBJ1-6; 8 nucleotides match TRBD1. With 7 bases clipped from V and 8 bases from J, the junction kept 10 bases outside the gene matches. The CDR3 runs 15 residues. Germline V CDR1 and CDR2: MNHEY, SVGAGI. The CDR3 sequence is CASIGTGPFDSPLHF. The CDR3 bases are TGTGCCAGCATCGGGACAGGACCATTTGATTCACCCCTCCACTTT.

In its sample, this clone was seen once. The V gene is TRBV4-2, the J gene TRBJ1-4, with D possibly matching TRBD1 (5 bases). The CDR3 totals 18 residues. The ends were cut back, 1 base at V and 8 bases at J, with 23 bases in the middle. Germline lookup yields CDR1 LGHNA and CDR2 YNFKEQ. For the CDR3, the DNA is TGTGCCAGCAGCCAAGGACCTACCCAGGGATTAAAGTGGGAAAAACTGTTTTTT. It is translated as CASSQGPTQGLKWEKLFF.

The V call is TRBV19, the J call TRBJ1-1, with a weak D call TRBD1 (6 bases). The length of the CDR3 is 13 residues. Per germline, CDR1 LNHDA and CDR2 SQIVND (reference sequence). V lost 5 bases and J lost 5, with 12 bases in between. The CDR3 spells CASSQQGLTEAFF. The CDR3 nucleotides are TGTGCCAGTAGTCAACAGGGATTGACTGAAGCTTTCTTT.

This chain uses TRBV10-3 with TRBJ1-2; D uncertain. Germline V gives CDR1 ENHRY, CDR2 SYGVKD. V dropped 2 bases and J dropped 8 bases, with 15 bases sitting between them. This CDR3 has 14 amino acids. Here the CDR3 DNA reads TGTGCCATCAGTGAGGCCCTCGCAGGTAACGGCTACACCTTC. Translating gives CAISEALAGNGYTF.

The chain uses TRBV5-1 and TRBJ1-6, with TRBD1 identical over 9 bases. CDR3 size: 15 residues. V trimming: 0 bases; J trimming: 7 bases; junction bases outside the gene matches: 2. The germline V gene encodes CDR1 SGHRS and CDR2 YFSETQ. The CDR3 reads CASSLATGGNSPLHF. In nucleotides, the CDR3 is TGCGCCAGCAGCTTGGCGACAGGGGGAAATTCACCCCTCCACTTT.

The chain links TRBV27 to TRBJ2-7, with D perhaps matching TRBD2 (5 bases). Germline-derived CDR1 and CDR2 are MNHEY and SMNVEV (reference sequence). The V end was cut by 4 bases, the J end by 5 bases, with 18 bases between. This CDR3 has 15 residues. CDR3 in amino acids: CASSYQLTGSHEQYF. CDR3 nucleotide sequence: TGTGCCAGCAGTTACCAGCTGACGGGATCACACGAGCAGTACTTC.

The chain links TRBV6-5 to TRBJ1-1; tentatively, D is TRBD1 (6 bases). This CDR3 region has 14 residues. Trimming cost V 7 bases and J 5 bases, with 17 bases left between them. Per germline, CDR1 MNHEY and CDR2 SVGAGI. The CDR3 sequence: CASKEAVRGTEAFF. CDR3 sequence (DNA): TGTGCCAGCAAGGAGGCGGTGAGGGGGACTGAAGCTTTCTTT.

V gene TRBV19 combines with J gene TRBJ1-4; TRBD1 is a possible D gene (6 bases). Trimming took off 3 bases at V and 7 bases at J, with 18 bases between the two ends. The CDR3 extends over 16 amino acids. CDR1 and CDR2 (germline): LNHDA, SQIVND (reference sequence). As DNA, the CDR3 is TGTGCCAGTAGTATCTTCAACAGGGCGCTTAGTGAAAAACTGTTTTTT. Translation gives CASSIFNRALSEKLFF.

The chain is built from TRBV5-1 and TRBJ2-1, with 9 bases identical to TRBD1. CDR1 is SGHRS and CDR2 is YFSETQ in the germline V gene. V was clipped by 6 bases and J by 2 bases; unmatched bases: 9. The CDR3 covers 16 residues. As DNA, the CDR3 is TGCGCCAGCAACCGCGAGGGGACAGGGACCTACAATGAGCAGTTCTTC. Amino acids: CASNREGTGTYNEQFF.

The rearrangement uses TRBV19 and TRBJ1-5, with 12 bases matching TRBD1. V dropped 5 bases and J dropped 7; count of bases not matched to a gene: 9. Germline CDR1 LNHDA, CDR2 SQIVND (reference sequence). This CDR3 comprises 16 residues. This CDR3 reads CASSLPGTGGGQPQHF. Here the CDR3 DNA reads TGTGCCAGTAGTCTCCCCGGGACAGGGGGCGGGCAGCCCCAGCATTTT.

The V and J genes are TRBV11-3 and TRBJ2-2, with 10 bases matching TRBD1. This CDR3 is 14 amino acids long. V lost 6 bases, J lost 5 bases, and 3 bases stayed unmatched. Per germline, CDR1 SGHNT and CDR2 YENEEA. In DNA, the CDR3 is TGTGCCAGCAGTCGACAGGGGGCGACCGGGGAGCTGTTTTTT. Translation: CASSRQGATGELFF. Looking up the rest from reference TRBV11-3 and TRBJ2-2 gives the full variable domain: EAGVVQSPRYKIIEKKQPVAFWCNPISGHNTLYWYLQNLGQGPELLIRYENEEAVDDSQLPKDRFSAERLKGVDSTLKIQPAELGDSAVYLCASSRQGATGELFFGEGSRLTVL.

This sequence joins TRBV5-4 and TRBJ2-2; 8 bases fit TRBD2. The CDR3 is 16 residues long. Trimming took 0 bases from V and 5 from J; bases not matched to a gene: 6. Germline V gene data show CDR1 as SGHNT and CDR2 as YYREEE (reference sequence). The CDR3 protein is CASSLGGGGRTGELFF. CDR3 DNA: TGTGCCAGCAGCTTGGGAGGCGGGGGGAGGACCGGGGAGCTGTTTTTT.

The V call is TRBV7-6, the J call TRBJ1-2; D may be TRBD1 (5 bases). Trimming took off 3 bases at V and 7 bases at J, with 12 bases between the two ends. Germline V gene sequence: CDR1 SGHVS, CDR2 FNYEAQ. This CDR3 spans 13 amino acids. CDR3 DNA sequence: TGTGCCAGCAGCTTGGCGGGGCAGGGTGGCTACACCTTC. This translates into CASSLAGQGGYTF.

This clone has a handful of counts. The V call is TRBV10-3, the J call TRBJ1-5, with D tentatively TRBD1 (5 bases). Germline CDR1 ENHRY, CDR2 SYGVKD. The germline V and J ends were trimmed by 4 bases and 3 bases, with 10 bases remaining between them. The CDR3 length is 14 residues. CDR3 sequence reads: CAISAAGNNQPQHF. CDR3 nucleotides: TGTGCCATCAGTGCGGCAGGGAACAATCAGCCCCAGCATTTT.

Here the CDR3 reads CASSSGTGASPLHF. CDR3 coding DNA: TGTGCCAGCAGTTCGGGGACAGGGGCTTCACCCCTCCACTTT. The gene calls are TRBV6-5 and TRBJ1-6, with 10 bases lining up with TRBD1. V lost 4 bases and J lost 9; bases outside the gene matches: 3. The CDR3 loop spans 14 amino acids. Looked up from germline, CDR1 is MNHEY and CDR2 is SVGAGI.

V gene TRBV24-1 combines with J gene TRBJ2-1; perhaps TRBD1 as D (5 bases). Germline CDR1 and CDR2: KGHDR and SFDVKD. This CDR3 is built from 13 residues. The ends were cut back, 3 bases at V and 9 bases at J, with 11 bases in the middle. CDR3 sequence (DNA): TGTGCCACCAGTGATAATTCCCAGGGTGAGCAGTTCTTC. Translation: CATSDNSQGEQFF.

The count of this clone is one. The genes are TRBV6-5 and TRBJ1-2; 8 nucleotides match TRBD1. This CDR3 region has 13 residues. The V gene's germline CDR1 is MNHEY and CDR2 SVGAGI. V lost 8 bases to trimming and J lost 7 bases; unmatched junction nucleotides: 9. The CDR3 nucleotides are TGTGCCAGCCGCCAACAGGGGGATGGTGGCTACACCTTC. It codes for CASRQQGDGGYTF.

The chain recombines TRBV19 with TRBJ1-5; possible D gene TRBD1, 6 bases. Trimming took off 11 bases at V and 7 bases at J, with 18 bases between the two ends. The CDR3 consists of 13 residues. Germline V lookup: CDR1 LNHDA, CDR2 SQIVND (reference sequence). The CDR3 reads CAARGGYGQPQHF. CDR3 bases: TGTGCCGCAAGGGGGGGGTACGGCCAGCCCCAGCATTTT.

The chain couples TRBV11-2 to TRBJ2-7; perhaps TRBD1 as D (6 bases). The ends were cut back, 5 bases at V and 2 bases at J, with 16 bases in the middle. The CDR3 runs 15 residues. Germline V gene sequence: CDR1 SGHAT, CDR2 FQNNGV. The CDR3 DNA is TGTGCCAGCAGCCCCAGGCAGGGGACAACCTACGAGCAGTACTTC. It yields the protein CASSPRQGTTYEQYF. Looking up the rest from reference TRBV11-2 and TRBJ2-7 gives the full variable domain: EAGVAQSPRYKIIEKRQSVAFWCNPISGHATLYWYQQILGQGPKLLIQFQNNGVVDDSQLPKDRFSAERLKGVDSTLKIQPAKLEDSAVYLCASSPRQGTTYEQYFGPGTRLTVT.

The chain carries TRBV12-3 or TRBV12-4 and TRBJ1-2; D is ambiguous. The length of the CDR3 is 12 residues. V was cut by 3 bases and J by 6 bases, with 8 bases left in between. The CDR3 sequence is CASSFGQNGYTF. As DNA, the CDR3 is TGTGCCAGCAGTTTTGGGCAGAATGGCTACACCTTC.

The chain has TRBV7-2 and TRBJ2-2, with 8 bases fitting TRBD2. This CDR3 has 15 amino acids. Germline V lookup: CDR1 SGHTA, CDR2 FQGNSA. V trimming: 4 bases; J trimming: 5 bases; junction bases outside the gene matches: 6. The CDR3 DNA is TGTGCCAGCAGCTCGGGACTAGGGGAAACCGGGGAGCTGTTTTTT. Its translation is CASSSGLGETGELFF.

The CDR3 nucleotides read TGTGCCAGCAGCGTAGCCCCGGACAGGGGGCAGCCCCAGCATTTT. It encodes CASSVAPDRGQPQHF. The rearrangement uses TRBV9 and TRBJ1-5; TRBD1 matches 10 bases. Per germline, CDR1 SGDLS and CDR2 YYNGEE. Trimming took 0 bases from V and 7 from J; bases not matched to a gene: 4. This CDR3 is 15 amino acids long.